Following are 17 T cell receptor beta chains from one sample sequenced in a study of blood T cell repertoires in COVID-19. Clones were sequenced by immunoSEQ multiplex PCR, and TCRdb holds only the in-frame ones, with some missing. The sample includes 140,000 to 150,000 clones, 80% to 90% of them seen just once. What was sequenced was peripheral blood. These TCRs come from a woman aged 55-70 years with COVID-19, enrolled during active disease.

The chain combines TRBV19 with TRBJ1-6; TRBD1 agrees at 8 bases. Looked up from germline, CDR1 is LNHDA and CDR2 is SQIVND (reference sequence). With 6 bases clipped from V and 8 bases from J, the junction kept 9 bases outside the gene matches. The length of the CDR3 is 15 residues. The DNA of the CDR3 is TGTGCCAGTAGGCTACCGGGACAGGACTATTCACCCCTCCACTTT. It encodes CASRLPGQDYSPLHF.

The V and J genes are TRBV27 and TRBJ2-5; 8 bases match TRBD2. From germline, CDR1 is MNHEY and CDR2 SMNVEV (reference sequence). This CDR3 comprises 18 residues. V lost 2 bases and J lost 1; bases outside the gene matches: 12. The CDR3 loop reads CASSLIPYGRGAQETQYF. The CDR3 bases are TGTGCCAGCAGTTTAATTCCCTATGGGCGGGGGGCCCAAGAGACCCAGTACTTC.

This clone was observed at least ten times. J is TRBJ1-4 and V is TRBV2; no clear D. The CDR3 is made up of 13 amino acids. In germline, CDR1 is SNHLY, CDR2 FYNNEI. Trimming removed 6 bases at V and 9 bases at J, with 14 bases between. The CDR3 DNA sequence: TGTGCCAGCAGGGCCGGGGAGGAACAAAAACTGTTTTTT. It yields the protein CASRAGEEQKLFF.

This clone has more than one count but fewer than ten. J is TRBJ1-1 and V is TRBV10-3; tentative D call: TRBD1 (5 bases). The CDR3 extends over 14 amino acids. Germline V gene sequence: CDR1 ENHRY, CDR2 SYGVKD. V shed 0 bases and J shed 6 bases, with 11 bases lying between them. The CDR3 DNA reads TGTGCCATCAGTGAGTCAGCGGGGACGGCTGAAGCTTTCTTT. It is translated as CAISESAGTAEAFF.

This chain connects TRBV11-3 to TRBJ2-5, with 8 positions matching TRBD1. This CDR3 comprises 15 residues. V gave up 4 bases and J gave up 5 bases; unmatched junction bases: 9. Germline CDR1 reads SGHNT; CDR2 reads YENEEA. CDR3 region: CASSSRTGKGETQYF. The CDR3 nucleotides read TGTGCCAGCAGCTCCCGGACAGGGAAGGGGGAGACCCAGTACTTC.

In nucleotides, the CDR3 is TGCGCCAGCAGCCCAGACAGGGGACAGAGCTCCTACAATGAGCAGTTCTTC. It encodes CASSPDRGQSSYNEQFF. J is TRBJ2-1 and V is TRBV5-1, with 8 positions matching TRBD1. The CDR3 is 17 residues long. The germline V gene has CDR1 SGHRS and CDR2 YFSETQ. The trim removed 4 bases at V and 0 bases at J, leaving 9 bases unmatched.

The chain carries TRBV5-6 and TRBJ1-3, with a possible D match to TRBD1 (6 bases). The CDR3 length is 14 residues. The V gene's germline CDR1 is SGHDT and CDR2 YYEEEE. The V end was cut by 4 bases, the J end by 3 bases, with 11 bases between. In DNA form, the CDR3 reads TGTGCCAGCAGCATTACAGGGTTTGGAAACACCATATATTTT. Protein product: CASSITGFGNTIYF.

This sequence joins TRBV5-1 and TRBJ2-1; no clear D. The CDR3 has 13 amino acids. In germline, CDR1 is SGHRS, CDR2 YFSETQ. V was cut by 5 bases and J by 6 bases, with 12 bases left in between. CDR3 amino acids: CASRGQVSNEQFF. In DNA, the CDR3 is TGCGCCAGCAGGGGCCAGGTTTCCAATGAGCAGTTCTTC.

The chain is built from TRBV20-1 and TRBJ2-5; D is unclear. The CDR3 contains 13 residues. From germline, CDR1 is DFQATT and CDR2 SNEGSKA (reference sequence). The V end was cut by 3 bases, the J end by 3 bases, with 11 bases between. The CDR3 region is CSASQQTKETQYF. DNA for the CDR3: TGCAGTGCTAGTCAACAGACAAAAGAGACCCAGTACTTC.

This chain connects TRBV12-5 to TRBJ2-3; tentative D call: TRBD2 (5 bases). This CDR3 has 11 residues. Trimming left V 5 bases short and J 6 bases short, with 6 bases between. Germline V gene data show CDR1 as LGHNT and CDR2 as FRNRAP. The CDR3 sequence: CASGTGDTQYF. The CDR3 DNA reads as TGTGCTAGTGGTACGGGGGATACGCAGTATTTT. The entire variable domain, with the rest obtained from reference TRBV12-5 and TRBJ2-3, is as follows: DARVTQTPRHKVTEMGQEVTMRCQPILGHNTVFWYRQTMMQGLELLAYFRNRAPLDDSGMPKDRFSAEMPDATLATLKIQPSEPRDSAVYFCASGTGDTQYFGPGTRLTVL.

The V and J genes are TRBV11-3 and TRBJ1-5; 7 bases are a match to TRBD1. The CDR3 is made up of 14 amino acids. V lost 7 bases and J lost 3; bases outside the gene matches: 6. Germline V gene data show CDR1 as SGHNT and CDR2 as YENEEA. The DNA for the CDR3 is TGTGCCAGCAAAACAGGGGTTTACAATCAGCCCCAGCATTTT. Encoded protein: CASKTGVYNQPQHF.

The chain carries TRBV4-1 and TRBJ1-1; TRBD1 is a possible D gene (5 bases). Germline V lookup: CDR1 MGHRA, CDR2 YSYEKL. V was pared by 5 bases and J by 2 bases, with 18 bases between. This CDR3 contains 16 residues. Here the CDR3 reads CASSYQSSGPNTEAFF. CDR3 DNA: TGCGCCAGCAGCTACCAAAGCTCAGGGCCTAACACTGAAGCTTTCTTT.

The chain carries TRBV14 and TRBJ1-5; no definite D call. This CDR3 contains 13 residues. Trimming shortened V by 0 bases and J by 7 bases, and 7 bases separated the two germline ends. Germline V CDR1 and CDR2: SGHDN, FVKESK. The CDR3: CASSQDPGQPQHF. The DNA for the CDR3 is TGTGCCAGCAGCCAAGACCCGGGGCAGCCCCAGCATTTT. Looking up the rest from reference TRBV14 and TRBJ1-5 gives the full variable domain: EAGVTQFPSHSVIEKGQTVTLRCDPISGHDNLYWYRRVMGKEIKFLLHFVKESKQDESGMPNNRFLAERTGGTYSTLKVQPAELEDSGVYFCASSQDPGQPQHFGDGTRLSIL.

This chain links TRBV18 with TRBJ2-7; 7 nucleotides line up with TRBD1. Germline CDR1 reads KGHSH; CDR2 reads LQKENI. J gave up 2 bases and V 3 bases, and 4 bases lay outside the gene matches. The CDR3 covers 14 residues. The CDR3 loop reads CASSPSGQTYEQYF. The CDR3 DNA is TGTGCCAGCTCACCTTCGGGACAGACCTACGAGCAGTACTTC.

The chain combines TRBV7-2 with TRBJ2-3; no clear D. Trimming shortened V by 3 bases and J by 4 bases, and 14 bases separated the two germline ends. Germline loops: CDR1 SGHTA, CDR2 FQGNSA. The CDR3 contains 15 residues. CDR3 sequence reads: CASSLYNPTPDTQYF. In DNA, the CDR3 is TGTGCCAGCAGCTTGTACAATCCCACCCCAGATACGCAGTATTTT.

The chain combines TRBV9 with TRBJ2-3; the match to TRBD2 covers 13 bases. V shed 0 bases and J 2 bases; nucleotides not matched to a gene: 3. The CDR3 has 17 amino acids. CDR1 is SGDLS, CDR2 YYNGEE, per germline. The CDR3 loop reads CASSVVGLAGATDTQYF. In nucleotides, the CDR3 is TGTGCCAGCAGCGTAGTCGGACTAGCGGGGGCCACAGATACGCAGTATTTT.

This clone was observed once. This chain links TRBV7-2 with TRBJ1-2; D ambiguous. Trimming cost V 0 bases and J 6 bases, with 20 bases left between them. This CDR3 comprises 17 residues. The germline V gene has CDR1 SGHTA and CDR2 FQGNSA. CDR3 region: CASSLALRAGGTNGYTF. In DNA form, the CDR3 reads TGTGCCAGCAGCTTAGCGCTAAGGGCCGGAGGTACTAATGGCTACACCTTC.